This passage covers 6 T cell receptor beta chains from one sample sequenced in a study of long-term antiretroviral therapy in people with HIV. The authors ran the immunoSEQ assay, v3.0, at survey level. Assay: immunoSEQ multiplex PCR; the TCRdb copy retains only in-frame clones and omits some. The sample has under 20,000 clones; 80% are singletons. The sequencing here drew on unsorted PBMCs, taken 0.1 years before starting antiretroviral therapy. These receptors came from a man between 18 and 29 years old with HIV.

This chain uses TRBV9 with TRBJ2-2; 7 bases match TRBD1. Germline V CDR1 and CDR2: SGDLS, YYNGEE. Trimming took 0 bases from V and 4 from J; bases not matched to a gene: 6. This CDR3 contains 16 residues. CDR3 region: CASSVEDRTPTGELFF. CDR3 nucleotides: TGTGCCAGCAGCGTAGAGGACAGGACCCCCACCGGGGAGCTGTTTTTT.

The count of this clone is one. The chain employs TRBV5-1 and TRBJ1-1, with D possibly matching TRBD1 (5 bases). V lost 2 bases and J 5 bases, leaving 7 bases between the germline ends. Germline V gene data show CDR1 as SGHRS and CDR2 as YFSETQ. The CDR3 contains 12 residues. The CDR3 region has the DNA TGCGCCAGCAGCTTAACAGGAACTGAAGCTTTCTTT. Amino acids: CASSLTGTEAFF.

This rearrangement joins TRBV18 to TRBJ1-1, with D possibly being TRBD1 (5 bases). V shed 3 bases and J shed 6 bases, with 17 bases lying between them. The CDR3 has 15 amino acids. Germline loops: CDR1 KGHSH, CDR2 LQKENI. The CDR3 sequence: CASSPQQELPPEAFF. The CDR3, as DNA: TGTGCCAGCTCACCGCAACAGGAGTTACCCCCTGAAGCTTTCTTT. The full variable domain, with the rest looked up from reference TRBV18 and TRBJ1-1, is NAGVMQNPRHLVRRRGQEARLRCSPMKGHSHVYWYRQLPEEGLKFMVYLQKENIIDESGMPKERFSAEFPKEGPSILRIQQVVRGDSAAYFCASSPQQELPPEAFFGQGTRLTVV.

V gene TRBV2 combines with J gene TRBJ1-1; D is undetermined. Trimming pared 7 bases from V and 4 bases from J, leaving 10 bases between. The CDR3 is 12 amino acids. Germline values: CDR1 SNHLY, CDR2 FYNNEI. CDR3 sequence (DNA): TGTGCCAGCAAGGCAGTAAGCACTGAAGCTTTCTTT. It codes for CASKAVSTEAFF.

The V call is TRBV6-7, the J call TRBJ1-3, with D perhaps TRBD1 (5 bases). TRBV6-7 is placed among ORFs of uncertain function. The CDR3 runs to 19 residues. Trimming pared 3 bases from V and 0 bases from J, leaving 21 bases between. Written as DNA, the CDR3 is TGTGCCAGCAGTTATCGACACGGGGGGAACCATTCCTCTGGAAACACCATATATTTT. Translation gives CASSYRHGGNHSSGNTIYF.

The CDR3 here is CASSQALKQFF. For the CDR3, the DNA is TGCGCCAGCAGCCAAGCCCTGAAGCAGTTCTTC. V and J are TRBV4-1 and TRBJ2-1; no definite D call. CDR3 length: 11 amino acids. The germline gives CDR1 MGHRA, CDR2 YSYEKL. V lost 1 base and J lost 11, with 6 bases in between.